This paragraph covers one TCR beta chain sequence. Its specificity is not known. One entry per CDR3 protein, called by TCRdb with MiXCR from the 5' RACE reads. The data hold roughly 15,000 distinct CDR3 sequences, with around 25% observed a single time. The data derive from a study of T-cell memory formation after mild COVID-19. Whole-study results and caveats: Day 15 to 85 contracting clones showed balanced CD4/CD8; later expanders leaned CD4+.

The CDR3 consists of 14 residues. Per the germline V gene, CDR1 is MNHEY and CDR2 is SVGEGT. Trimming removed 2 bases at V and 2 bases at J, with 7 bases between. The TCR was taken from a man between 18 and 29 years old who had mild COVID-19 (a few samples of this study predate the infection). Cell type and time point are not known. V is TRBV6-2 or TRBV6-3 and J is TRBJ1-5; D not resolved. The sequencing sample was made of PBMCs or a T cell subset sorted from them (not recorded which). The CDR3 protein is CASSYRAGNQPQHF. As DNA, the CDR3 is TGTGCCAGCAGTTACAGGGCCGGCAATCAGCCCCAGCATTTT.